The clone carrying this TCR beta chain was seen only a few times. These data come from a study of blood T cell repertoires in COVID-19. Background on the study: Researchers got acute and convalescent COVID-19 samples from the United States, Italy and Spain. Sources were T cells, B-cell-depleted T cells, or PBMCs; the material itself was cDNA or gDNA.

The CDR3 extends over 11 amino acids. The germline V gene encodes CDR1 MNHEY and CDR2 SVGAGI. The V and J ends lost 7 bases and 5 bases respectively, with 7 bases between them. TCRdb's copy holds only in-frame clones and misses some; the assay was immunoSEQ multiplex PCR. The sample records about 300,000 clones, 80% to 90% being singletons. Participants spanned ages roughly 18 to 90 years and resided in 24 US areas. Recovered participants had two consecutive negative NP/OP PCR tests, healthcare professional clearance, or symptom resolution. The J gene is TRBJ2-3, the V gene TRBV6-5; no reliable D call. The sequence was collected from a man aged 25 to 40 who had recovered from COVID-19. Sequenced: PBMCs or T cells enriched from blood (not recorded which). CDR3 sequence reads: CASTNGDTQYF. CDR3 in DNA: TGTGCCAGCACCAACGGAGATACGCAGTATTTT.